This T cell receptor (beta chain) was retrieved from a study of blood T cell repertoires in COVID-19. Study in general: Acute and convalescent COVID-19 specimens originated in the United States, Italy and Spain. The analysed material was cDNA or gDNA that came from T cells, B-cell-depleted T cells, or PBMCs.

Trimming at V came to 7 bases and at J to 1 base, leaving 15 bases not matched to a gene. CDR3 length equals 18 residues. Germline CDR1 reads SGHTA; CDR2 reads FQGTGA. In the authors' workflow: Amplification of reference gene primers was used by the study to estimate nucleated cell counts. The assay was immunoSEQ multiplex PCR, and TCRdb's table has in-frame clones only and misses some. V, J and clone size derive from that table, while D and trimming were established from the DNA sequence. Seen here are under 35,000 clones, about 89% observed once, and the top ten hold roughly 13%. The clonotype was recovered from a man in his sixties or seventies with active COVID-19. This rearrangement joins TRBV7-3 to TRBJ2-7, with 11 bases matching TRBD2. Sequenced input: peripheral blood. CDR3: CASTVRKLAGGGSYEQYF. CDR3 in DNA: TGTGCCAGCACTGTAAGGAAGCTAGCGGGAGGAGGGTCCTACGAGCAGTACTTC.